In its sample, the clone carrying this TCR beta chain was seen a few times. Alongside a J-beta primer mix, a sample-barcoded 5' primer served in a second PCR lasting about 6 to 11 cycles. TCRdb recomputed calls from the 5' RACE reads with MiXCR, one row per CDR3 protein. The data hold about 1.8 million distinct CDR3 sequences, with around half observed a single time. The entry originates in a study of blood T cells in healthy people across ages. The germline gives CDR1 MDHEN, CDR2 SYDVKM. The CDR3 has 11 residues. V was clipped by 6 bases and J by 3 bases, with 5 bases between them. The amount of total RNA extracted per sample was at least 5.5 micrograms.

Sequencing input: blood. The source of this sequence is a woman aged 40 to 50 in good health. J is TRBJ1-2 and V is TRBV28; D ambiguous. In nucleotides, the CDR3 is TGTGCCAGCAGGCGCCACTATGGCTACACCTTC. Translating it yields CASRRHYGYTF.